A selection of T cell receptor beta chains follows, all from one sample in a study of shared T cell receptors in the human thymus. The protocol was immunoSEQ multiplex PCR, while the TCRdb copy is restricted to in-frame clones and leaves out a portion. The data show 630,000 or so clones, about 90% seen once. These same data were also listed under a study on human thymus T cells.

The specimen sequenced was thymocytes. These TCRs come from a boy under three years old with a congenital heart defect. Each CDR3 is given with its conserved first and last residue. Each record gives: D gene, J gene, V gene, clone size, CDR3 DNA, CDR3 protein. D genes are given only for firm matches. Clone size appears in some rows only: once, few, many, or a class for an expanded clone.

>TRBD2|TRBJ2-3|TRBV4-3|NA
TGCGCCAGCAGCCAAGTGACTAGCGGGCCTTACACAGATACGCAGTATTTT
CASSQVTSGPYTDTQYF
>TRBD1|TRBJ2-1|TRBV27|NA
TGTGCCAGCAGCCCTGGGGCTGACAGGGGCAATGAGCAGTTCTTC
CASSPGADRGNEQFF
>NA|TRBJ1-2|TRBV7-9|NA
TGTGCCAGCAGCTTAGACATGCCTAACTATGGCTACACCTTC
CASSLDMPNYGYTF
>NA|TRBJ2-4|TRBV4-3|NA
TGCGCCAGCAGCCAAGAAAGGGAGATAGCCAAAAACATTCAGTACTTC
CASSQEREIAKNIQYF
>NA|TRBJ2-1|TRBV7-3|once
TGTGCCAGCAGCTTCAACAGGGAAGATGAGCAGTTCTTC
CASSFNREDEQFF
>NA|TRBJ1-2|TRBV28|NA
TGTGCCAGCAGTCTTAAGGGGGATCGCTACACCTTC
CASSLKGDRYTF
>NA|TRBJ1-5|TRBV10-1|NA
TGCGCCAGCAGTCCCCACCTAAGGGGTCACAATCAGCCCCAGCATTTT
CASSPHLRGHNQPQHF
>TRBD1|TRBJ1-1|TRBV15|NA
TGTGCCACCAGCAGTACAGGGGGCGGATACACTGAAGCTTTCTTT
CATSSTGGGYTEAFF
>NA|TRBJ2-7|TRBV7-9|once
TGTGCCAGCGTAAGCGACCTAGGACTCTACGAGCAGTACTTC
CASVSDLGLYEQYF
>NA|TRBJ2-7|TRBV28|NA
TGTGCCAGCAGCCCCGTGGGTTACTACTACGAGCAGTACTTC
CASSPVGYYYEQYF
>TRBD1|TRBJ1-5|TRBV6-6|NA
TGTGCCAGCAACAGAGACAGGGGGGACAATCAGCCCCAGCATTTT
CASNRDRGDNQPQHF
>NA|TRBJ2-7|TRBV27|NA
TGTGCCAGCAGAAGTCCGACTCCCACATTAGGGGTCCCTAGCTCCTACGAGCAGTACTTC
CASRSPTPTLGVPSSYEQYF
>NA|TRBJ1-5|TRBV2|NA
TGTGCCAGCCGGGGATATAGCAATCAGCCCCAGCATTTT
CASRGYSNQPQHF
>TRBD1|TRBJ2-5|TRBV6-4|NA
TGTGCCAGCAGTCGACAGGGGGGAGAGACCCAGTACTTC
CASSRQGGETQYF
>TRBD2|TRBJ2-5|TRBV4-3|NA
TGCGCCAGCAGCCAAGATTTGGGTCGGGGGGGCCAGGGGCAAGAGACCCAGTACTTC
CASSQDLGRGGQGQETQYF
>TRBD1|TRBJ2-7|TRBV15|NA
TGTGCCACCAGCAGATCCCCTCGCGCAGGGGGATCCTACGAGCAGTACTTC
CATSRSPRAGGSYEQYF
>TRBD2|TRBJ2-5|TRBV4-1|NA
TGCGCCAGCAGCGATCGCAGGGGAACTAGCGGGAAACAAGAGACCCAGTACTTC
CASSDRRGTSGKQETQYF
>NA|TRBJ2-7|TRBV27|NA
TGTGCCAGCAGTGTACAGTACAGGGCCACCTACGAGCAGTACTTC
CASSVQYRATYEQYF
>NA|TRBJ2-7|TRBV19|NA
TGTGCCAGTGGTCCGGGCCCCAGGGGAGAGCAGTACTTC
CASGPGPRGEQYF
>NA|TRBJ2-3|TRBV12-5|NA
TGTGCTACACTGACGGGGAAGATGGTCGGGGATACGCAGTATTTT
CATLTGKMVGDTQYF
>TRBD1|TRBJ1-5|TRBV7-6|NA
TGTGCCAGCAGCTTAAATGGACCTCACAGGGGAAGGTGGCCCCAGCATTTT
CASSLNGPHRGRWPQHF
>NA|TRBJ2-3|TRBV2|NA
TGTGCCAGCAGTGGAGGGGGGGTAGAGACAGATACGCAGTATTTT
CASSGGGVETDTQYF
>TRBD2|TRBJ2-4|TRBV6-6|NA
TGTGCCAGCAGCGGGACTAGCGGGGTTAAAAACATTCAGTACTTC
CASSGTSGVKNIQYF
>TRBD1|TRBJ2-2|TRBV25-1|NA
TGTGCCAGCAGACCACCTGCGGGACAGGGTCCCGGGGAGCTGTTTTTT
CASRPPAGQGPGELFF
>TRBD2|TRBJ2-7|TRBV18|NA
TGTGCCAGCTCACCACAGGGGACTAGCGGGAGGGCCCAAAGGAACGAGCAGTACTTC
CASSPQGTSGRAQRNEQYF
>TRBD2|TRBJ2-7|TRBV28|NA
TGTGCCAGCAGTTATCCGGCGGGGACTAGCGGGGCCTACGAGCAGTACTTC
CASSYPAGTSGAYEQYF
>NA|TRBJ1-1|TRBV5-1|NA
TGCGCCAGCAGCTTGGAGGCCCCAGGGGCTGACACTGAAGCTTTCTTT
CASSLEAPGADTEAFF
>NA|TRBJ1-4|TRBV9|few
TGTGCCAGCAGCCGTGGACAGAAAGCAACTAATGAAAAACTGTTTTTT
CASSRGQKATNEKLFF
>TRBD1|TRBJ2-7|TRBV5-1|NA
TGCGCCAGCAGCACGACACAGCATCGACAGGGCCCCTACGAGCAGTACTTC
CASSTTQHRQGPYEQYF
>NA|TRBJ2-6|TRBV28|NA
TGTGCCAGCAGTTTGAAGCCTGGGGCCAACGTCCTGACTTTC
CASSLKPGANVLTF
>NA|TRBJ2-7|TRBV27|NA
TGTGCCAGCAGTTGGCAGGGGTTATCCTACGAGCAGTACTTC
CASSWQGLSYEQYF
>NA|TRBJ1-1|TRBV4-2|NA
TGTGCCAGCAGCCACACTCCCTCAAACAGGAATGAAGCTTTCTTT
CASSHTPSNRNEAFF
>NA|TRBJ2-7|TRBV5-1|NA
TGCGCCACCCGAAAACAGGGAAATGACGAGCAGTACTTC
CATRKQGNDEQYF
>TRBD1|TRBJ2-7|TRBV6-6|few
TGTGCCAGCAGAAGGAGACAGGGTCGGGGCTCCTACGAGCAGTACTTC
CASRRRQGRGSYEQYF
>NA|TRBJ1-2|TRBV4-1|NA
TGCGCCAGCAGCAACAGGGTGAACTATGGCTACACCTTC
CASSNRVNYGYTF
>NA|TRBJ2-7|TRBV27|NA
TGTGCCACCCTCTCAGTGGCATTCGGAGTTATTGAGGACGAGCAGTACTTC
CATLSVAFGVIEDEQYF
>NA|TRBJ1-1|TRBV7-9|NA
TGTGCCAGCAGCTTGGGGTATGAGGGGAACACTGAAGCTTTCTTT
CASSLGYEGNTEAFF
>NA|TRBJ1-1|TRBV30|NA
TGTGCCTGGAGTGGGGGGGACACTGAAGCTTTCTTT
CAWSGGDTEAFF
>NA|TRBJ2-7|TRBV14|few
TGTGGCAGTGGGGAGGCTCGACCATCCTACGAGCAGTACTTC
CGSGEARPSYEQYF
>NA|TRBJ1-5|TRBV12-5|NA
TGTGCTAGTGGTTCCCCCTTCGGCGGGCGGGCCAATCAGCCCCAGCATTTT
CASGSPFGGRANQPQHF
>NA|TRBJ1-1|TRBV13|NA
TGTGCCAGCACCCTTCTCCAGGGAACGAACACTGAAGCTTTCTTT
CASTLLQGTNTEAFF
>NA|TRBJ2-7|TRBV19|NA
TGTGCCAGTAGTATAGAAACAGGGCACTACGAGCAGTACTTC
CASSIETGHYEQYF
>TRBD1|TRBJ2-7|TRBV5-6|NA
TGTGCCAGCAGCTTTGGGACAGTTGAGCAGTACTTC
CASSFGTVEQYF
>NA|TRBJ1-6|TRBV18|NA
TGTGCCAGCTCACCACCGGGGCTTTATAATTCACCCCTCCACTTT
CASSPPGLYNSPLHF
>TRBD1|TRBJ1-1|TRBV4-1|NA
TGCGCCAGCAGCCAAGATCGGGACAGGGCGAGCACTGAAGCTTTCTTT
CASSQDRDRASTEAFF
>NA|TRBJ1-4|TRBV7-6|NA
TGTGCCAGCAGCTTAGATATGGCTCGGGTTCCGGGAAATGAAAAACTGTTTTTT
CASSLDMARVPGNEKLFF
>TRBD2|TRBJ2-7|TRBV7-2|NA
TGTGCCAGCAGCGACCCGGGACTAGCGGGGGGGCGGTACGAGCAGTACTTC
CASSDPGLAGGRYEQYF
>TRBD1|TRBJ1-6|TRBV30|once
TGTGCCTGGAGTGTAAAGGGCGGGGACAGAGTATCCTATAATTCCCCCCTCCACTTT
CAWSVKGGDRVSYNSPLHF
>TRBD2|TRBJ2-1|TRBV9|NA
TGTGCCAGCAGCCCCCGAGCTAGCGGGGTATACAATGAGCAGTTCTTC
CASSPRASGVYNEQFF
>TRBD2|TRBJ2-1|TRBV28|NA
TGTGCCAGCAGTTTATTGCCGTCAGCGGGGTACAATGAGCAGTTCTTC
CASSLLPSAGYNEQFF
>NA|TRBJ1-2|TRBV5-4|NA
TGTGCCAGCAGCTTCGAGGACTATGGCTACACCTTC
CASSFEDYGYTF
>NA|TRBJ1-6|TRBV4-3|once
TGCGCCAGCAGCCAAACTAGGACGGGGATCTATAATTCCCCCCTCCACTTT
CASSQTRTGIYNSPLHF
>NA|TRBJ2-1|TRBV2|NA
TGTGCCAGCAGGGAGGACAGTACTCTCCAGTTCTTC
CASREDSTLQFF
>TRBD1|TRBJ2-7|TRBV5-1|NA
TGCGCCAGCAGCTCGGCGGACAGGGTGGGACACGAGCAGTACTTC
CASSSADRVGHEQYF
>TRBD1|TRBJ1-5|TRBV5-8|NA
TGTGCCAGCAGCTTCACAGGGGATAGCAATCAGCCCCAGCATTTT
CASSFTGDSNQPQHF